Listed below are T cell receptor beta chains from one sample, sequenced in a study of blood T cell repertoires in COVID-19. Here immunoSEQ multiplex PCR was the method, and the copy in TCRdb shows in-frame clones only, minus some. This sample has hundreds of thousands of clones, with roughly 90% found just once. Sequencing used peripheral blood. The receptor set was obtained from a man aged 35 to 55 with acute or convalescent COVID-19. The CDR3 runs from the conserved cysteine through the conserved F or W. The D gene is left open where the match is weak.

TRBV7-9	TRBJ2-4	TRBD2	CASSSIAGTLAKNIQYF	TGTGCCAGCAGCTCGATAGCGGGAACCCTAGCCAAAAACATTCAGTACTTC
TRBV20-1	TRBJ1-2	.	CSARRGGYTF	TGCAGTGCTAGACGGGGTGGCTACACCTTC
TRBV7-8	TRBJ2-7	TRBD2	CASSLTSGTHEQYF	TGTGCCAGCAGCTTGACTAGCGGGACCCACGAGCAGTACTTC
TRBV27	TRBJ1-2	TRBD1	CASSFWTGGSRGYTF	TGTGCCAGCAGTTTTTGGACAGGGGGCTCGAGAGGCTACACCTTC
TRBV7-9	TRBJ1-4	.	CASSRDLDREKLFF	TGTGCCAGCAGCCGGGACTTGGACCGCGAAAAACTGTTTTTT
TRBV7-9	TRBJ1-2	TRBD1	CASRPTGAGYGYTF	TGTGCCAGCAGGCCTACAGGGGCGGGCTATGGCTACACCTTC
TRBV15	TRBJ2-1	.	CATSRVRYSYNEQFF	TGTGCCACCAGCAGAGTTCGGTACTCCTACAATGAGCAGTTCTTC
TRBV12-5	TRBJ2-3	.	CASGTGQPRGDTQYF	TGTGCTAGTGGAACAGGACAGCCCCGGGGAGATACGCAGTATTTT
TRBV25-1	TRBJ2-7	.	CASSRDSPTGEQYF	TGTGCCAGCAGTCGGGACTCACCTACGGGGGAGCAGTACTTC
TRBV7-8	TRBJ2-7	TRBD1	CASSARQGVSYEQYF	TGTGCCAGCAGCGCCCGACAGGGGGTCTCCTACGAGCAGTACTTC